This TCR beta chain was retrieved from a study of blood T cell repertoires in COVID-19. In the study overall: Some COVID-19 samples were acute and others convalescent; all came from the United States, Italy and Spain. The analysed material was cDNA or gDNA that came from T cells, B-cell-depleted T cells, or PBMCs.

Germline V gene sequence: CDR1 LNHNV, CDR2 YYDKDF (reference sequence). This CDR3 is built from 15 residues. Trimming left V 0 bases short and J 1 base short, with 6 bases between. Original data processing: Researchers report that nucleated cell counts were estimated from reference gene primer amplification. The repertoire was sequenced with immunoSEQ multiplex PCR; TCRdb's copy has only in-frame clones and lacks some. V and J calls and clone size are copied from that table; D and trimming were computed from the DNA. Of 200,000 or so clones listed, more than 65% are singletons. Specimen: peripheral blood. This TCR was sampled from a woman in her sixties with acute or convalescent COVID-19. J is TRBJ2-2 and V is TRBV15; D remains ambiguous. The CDR3 reads CATSRDPGNTGELFF. In DNA, the CDR3 is TGTGCCACCAGCAGAGATCCAGGGAACACCGGGGAGCTGTTTTTT.